One sample yielded the 3 T cell receptor beta chains listed below, sequenced in a study of CD8 T cells in ankylosing spondylitis. TCRdb analysed the 5' RACE reads with MiXCR anew, one entry per CDR3 protein. In the table there are roughly 250,000 distinct CDR3 sequences, roughly 8.6% of which are singletons. The sequencing sample was made of blood, either unsorted or a sorted T cell fraction (not recorded which). Every receptor here comes from a male donor with ankylosing spondylitis or in good health (not recorded which).

The rearrangement joins TRBV7-2 to TRBJ2-5; D gene ambiguous. Trimming removed 6 bases at V and 0 bases at J, with 11 bases between. In germline, CDR1 is SGHTA, CDR2 FQGNSA. The CDR3 sequence is 14 residues long. CDR3 DNA: TGTGCCAGCAGTCGTCTCAGTAACCAAGAGACCCAGTACTTC. Translating gives CASSRLSNQETQYF.

This clonotype was observed many times. This chain connects TRBV20-1 to TRBJ1-1; D is possibly TRBD1 (5 bases). This CDR3 has 13 amino acids. The germline CDR1 and CDR2 sequences are DFQATT and SNEGSKA (reference sequence). Trimming took off 6 bases at V and 1 base at J, with 12 bases between the two ends. The CDR3, as DNA: TGCAGTGCGCCGAAGAGGGGGAACACTGAAGCTTTCTTT. Protein sequence: CSAPKRGNTEAFF.

This clonotype was observed once. V usage is TRBV30 and J usage is TRBJ1-2; weak D call: TRBD1 (6 bases). CDR3 length: 13 residues. Trimming left V 2 bases short and J 8 bases short, with 15 bases between. Germline CDR1 reads GTSNPN; CDR2 reads SVGIG (reference sequence). The CDR3: CAWSLNGGEGYTF. The CDR3 region has the DNA TGTGCCTGGAGTCTCAATGGGGGCGAAGGCTACACCTTC.